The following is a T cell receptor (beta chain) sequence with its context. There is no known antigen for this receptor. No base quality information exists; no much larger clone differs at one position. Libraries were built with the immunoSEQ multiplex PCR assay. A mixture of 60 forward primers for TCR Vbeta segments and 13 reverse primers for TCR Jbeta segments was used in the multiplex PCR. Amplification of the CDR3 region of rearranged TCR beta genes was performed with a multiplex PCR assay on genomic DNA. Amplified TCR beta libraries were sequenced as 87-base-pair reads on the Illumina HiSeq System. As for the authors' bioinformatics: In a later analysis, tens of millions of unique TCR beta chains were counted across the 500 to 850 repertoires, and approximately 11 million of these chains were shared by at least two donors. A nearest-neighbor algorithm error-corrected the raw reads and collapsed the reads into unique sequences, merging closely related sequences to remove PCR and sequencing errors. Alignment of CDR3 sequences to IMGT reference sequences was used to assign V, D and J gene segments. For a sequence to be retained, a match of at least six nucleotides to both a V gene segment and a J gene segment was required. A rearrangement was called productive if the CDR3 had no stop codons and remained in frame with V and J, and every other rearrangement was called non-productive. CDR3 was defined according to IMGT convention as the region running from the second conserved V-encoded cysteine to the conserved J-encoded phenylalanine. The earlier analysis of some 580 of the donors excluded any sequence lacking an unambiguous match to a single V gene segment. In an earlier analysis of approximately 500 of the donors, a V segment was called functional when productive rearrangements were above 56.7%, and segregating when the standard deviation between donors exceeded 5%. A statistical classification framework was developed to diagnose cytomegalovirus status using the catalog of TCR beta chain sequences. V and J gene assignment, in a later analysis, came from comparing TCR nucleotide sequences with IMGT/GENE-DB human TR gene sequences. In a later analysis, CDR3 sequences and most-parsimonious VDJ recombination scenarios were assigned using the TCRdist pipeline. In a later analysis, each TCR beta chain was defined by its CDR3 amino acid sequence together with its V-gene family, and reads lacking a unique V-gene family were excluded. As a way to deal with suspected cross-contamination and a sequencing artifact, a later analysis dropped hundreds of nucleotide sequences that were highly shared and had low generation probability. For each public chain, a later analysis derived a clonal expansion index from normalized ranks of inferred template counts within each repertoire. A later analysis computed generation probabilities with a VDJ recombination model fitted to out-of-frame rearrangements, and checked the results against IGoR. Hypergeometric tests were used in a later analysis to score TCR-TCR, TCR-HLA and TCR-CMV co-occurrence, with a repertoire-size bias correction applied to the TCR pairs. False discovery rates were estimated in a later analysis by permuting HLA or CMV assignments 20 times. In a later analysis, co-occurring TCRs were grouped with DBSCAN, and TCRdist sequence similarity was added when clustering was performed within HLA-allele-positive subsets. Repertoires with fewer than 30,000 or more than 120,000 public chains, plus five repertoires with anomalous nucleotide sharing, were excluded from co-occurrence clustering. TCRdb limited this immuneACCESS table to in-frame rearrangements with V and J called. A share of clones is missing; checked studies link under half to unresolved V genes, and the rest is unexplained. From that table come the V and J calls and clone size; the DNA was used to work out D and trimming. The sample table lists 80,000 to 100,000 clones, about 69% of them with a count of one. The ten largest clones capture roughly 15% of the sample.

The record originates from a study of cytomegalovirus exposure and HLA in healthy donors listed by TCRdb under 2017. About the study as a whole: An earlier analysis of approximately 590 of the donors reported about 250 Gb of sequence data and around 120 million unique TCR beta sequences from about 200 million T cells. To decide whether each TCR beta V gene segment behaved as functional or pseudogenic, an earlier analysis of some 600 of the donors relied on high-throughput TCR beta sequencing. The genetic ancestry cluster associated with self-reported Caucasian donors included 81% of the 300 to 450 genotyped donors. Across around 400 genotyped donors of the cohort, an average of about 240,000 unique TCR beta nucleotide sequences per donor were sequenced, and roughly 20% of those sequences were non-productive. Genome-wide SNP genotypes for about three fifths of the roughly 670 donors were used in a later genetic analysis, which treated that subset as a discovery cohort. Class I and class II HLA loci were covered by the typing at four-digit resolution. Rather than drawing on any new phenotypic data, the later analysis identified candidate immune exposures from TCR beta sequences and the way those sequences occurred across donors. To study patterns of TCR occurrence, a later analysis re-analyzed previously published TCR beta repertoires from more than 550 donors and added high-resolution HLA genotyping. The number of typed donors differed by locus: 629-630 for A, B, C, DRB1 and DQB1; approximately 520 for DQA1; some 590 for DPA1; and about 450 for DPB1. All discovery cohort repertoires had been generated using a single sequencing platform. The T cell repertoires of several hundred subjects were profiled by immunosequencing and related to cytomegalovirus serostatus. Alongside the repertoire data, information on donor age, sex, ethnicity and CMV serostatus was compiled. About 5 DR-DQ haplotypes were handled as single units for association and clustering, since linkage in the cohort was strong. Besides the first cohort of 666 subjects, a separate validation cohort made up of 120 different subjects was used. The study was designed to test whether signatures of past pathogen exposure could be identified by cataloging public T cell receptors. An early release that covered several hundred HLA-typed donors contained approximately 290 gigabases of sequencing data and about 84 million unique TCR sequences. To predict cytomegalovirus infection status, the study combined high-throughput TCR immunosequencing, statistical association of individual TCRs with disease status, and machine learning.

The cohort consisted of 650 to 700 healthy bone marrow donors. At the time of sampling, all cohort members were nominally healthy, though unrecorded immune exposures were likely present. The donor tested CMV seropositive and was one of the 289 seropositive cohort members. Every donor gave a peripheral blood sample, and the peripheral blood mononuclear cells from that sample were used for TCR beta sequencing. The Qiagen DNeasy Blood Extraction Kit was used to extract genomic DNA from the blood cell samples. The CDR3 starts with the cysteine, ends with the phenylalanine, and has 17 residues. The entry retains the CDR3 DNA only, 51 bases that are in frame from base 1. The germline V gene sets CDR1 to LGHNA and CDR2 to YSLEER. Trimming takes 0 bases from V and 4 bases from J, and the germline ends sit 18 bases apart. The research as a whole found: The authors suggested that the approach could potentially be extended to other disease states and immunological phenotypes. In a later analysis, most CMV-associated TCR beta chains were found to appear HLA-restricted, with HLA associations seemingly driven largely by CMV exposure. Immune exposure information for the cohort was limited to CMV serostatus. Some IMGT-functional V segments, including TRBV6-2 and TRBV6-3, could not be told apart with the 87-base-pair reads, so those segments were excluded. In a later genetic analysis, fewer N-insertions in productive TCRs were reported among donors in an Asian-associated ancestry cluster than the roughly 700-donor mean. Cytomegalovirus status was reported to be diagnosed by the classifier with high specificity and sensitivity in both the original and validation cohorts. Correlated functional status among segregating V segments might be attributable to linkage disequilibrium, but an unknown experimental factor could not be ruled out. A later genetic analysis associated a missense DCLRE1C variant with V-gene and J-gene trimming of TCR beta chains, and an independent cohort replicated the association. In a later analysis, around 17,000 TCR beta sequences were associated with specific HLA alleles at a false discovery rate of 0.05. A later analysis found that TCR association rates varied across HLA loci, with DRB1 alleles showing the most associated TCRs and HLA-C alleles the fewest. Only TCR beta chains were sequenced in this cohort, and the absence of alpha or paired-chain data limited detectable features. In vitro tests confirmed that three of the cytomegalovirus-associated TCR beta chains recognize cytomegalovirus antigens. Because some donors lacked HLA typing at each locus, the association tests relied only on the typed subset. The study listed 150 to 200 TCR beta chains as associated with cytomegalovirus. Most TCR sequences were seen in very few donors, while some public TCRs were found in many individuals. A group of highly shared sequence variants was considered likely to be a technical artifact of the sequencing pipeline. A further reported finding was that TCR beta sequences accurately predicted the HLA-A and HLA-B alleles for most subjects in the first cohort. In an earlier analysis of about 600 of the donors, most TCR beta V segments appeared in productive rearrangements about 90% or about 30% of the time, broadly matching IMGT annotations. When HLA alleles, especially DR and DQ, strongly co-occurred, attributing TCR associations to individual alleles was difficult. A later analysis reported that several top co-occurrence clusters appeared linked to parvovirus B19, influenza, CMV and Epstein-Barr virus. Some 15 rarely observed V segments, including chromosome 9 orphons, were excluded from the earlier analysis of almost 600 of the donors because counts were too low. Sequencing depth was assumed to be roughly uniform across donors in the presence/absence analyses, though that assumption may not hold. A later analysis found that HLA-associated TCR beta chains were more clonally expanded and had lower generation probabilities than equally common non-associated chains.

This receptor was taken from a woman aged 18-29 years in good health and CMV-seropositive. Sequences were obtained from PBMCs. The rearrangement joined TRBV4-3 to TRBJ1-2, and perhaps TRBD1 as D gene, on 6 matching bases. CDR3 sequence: CASSQDFPTGHVYGYTF. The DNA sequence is TGCGCCAGCAGCCAAGATTTTCCGACAGGCCACGTCTATGGCTACACCTTC.